This T cell receptor (beta chain) comes out of a study of vaccination and CD4 T cells after COVID-19. Worth noting for this clonotype: What it binds is not known.

J was trimmed by 4 bases and V by 4 bases; bases with no gene match: 5. The CDR3 sequence is 14 residues long. Cultured CD4+ T cell DNA underwent sequencing with the Oncomine TCR Beta short-read assay. Each CDR3 protein gets one entry after TCRdb re-called the PCR reads with MiXCR. The sample holds about 12,000 distinct CDR3 sequences; approximately 50% are singletons and the top ten take roughly 27%. Treatment specified: approximately 9-day PBMC culture with coronavirus spike peptide pools or control peptides (ViraFEST assay). The PCR-positive dates, March through December 2020, came before the US Alpha, Beta and Delta variants.

The chain uses TRBV12-3 or TRBV12-4 and TRBJ1-2; 8 nucleotides align to TRBD1. The TCR sequence derives from a human donor who had recovered from COVID-19. Source material: CD4+ T cells from blood, cultured in vitro. For the CDR3, the DNA is TGTGCCAGCAGTTATGGACAGGGCGGCTATGGCTACACCTTC. Translation: CASSYGQGGYGYTF.